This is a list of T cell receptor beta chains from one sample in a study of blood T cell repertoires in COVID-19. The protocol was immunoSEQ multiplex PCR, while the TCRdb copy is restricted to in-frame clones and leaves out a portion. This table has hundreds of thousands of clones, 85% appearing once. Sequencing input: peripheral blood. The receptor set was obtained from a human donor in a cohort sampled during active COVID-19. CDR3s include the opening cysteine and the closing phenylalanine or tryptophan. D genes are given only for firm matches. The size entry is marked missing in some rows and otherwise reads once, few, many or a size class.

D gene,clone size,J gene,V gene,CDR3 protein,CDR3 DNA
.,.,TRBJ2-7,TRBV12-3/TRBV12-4,CASSLGAVIEQYF,TGTGCCAGCAGTTTGGGCGCCGTCATCGAGCAGTACTTC
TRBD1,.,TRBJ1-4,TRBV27,CASRIELGTEAFGTNEKLFF,TGTGCCAGCAGGATTGAGCTGGGGACAGAAGCGTTCGGAACTAATGAAAAACTGTTTTTT
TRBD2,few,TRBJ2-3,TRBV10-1,CASSHHRGLAGTDTQYF,TGCGCCAGCAGTCACCACCGGGGACTAGCAGGGACAGATACGCAGTATTTT
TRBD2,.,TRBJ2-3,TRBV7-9,CASSFPVTDWGGNTDTQYF,TGTGCCAGCAGCTTCCCCGTCACAGATTGGGGGGGGAACACAGATACGCAGTATTTT
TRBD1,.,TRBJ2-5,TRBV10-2,CASSELQGQETQYF,TGCGCCAGCAGTGAGTTACAGGGGCAAGAGACCCAGTACTTC
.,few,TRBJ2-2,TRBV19,CASSRPASTGELFF,TGTGCCAGTAGTCGTCCAGCGAGCACCGGGGAGCTGTTTTTT
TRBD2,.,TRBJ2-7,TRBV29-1,CSARTSGSYEQYF,TGCAGCGCTCGGACTAGCGGGAGCTACGAGCAGTACTTC
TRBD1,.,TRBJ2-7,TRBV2,CASSERQGNAYEQYF,TGTGCCAGCAGTGAACGACAGGGAAACGCCTACGAGCAGTACTTC
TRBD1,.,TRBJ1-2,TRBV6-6,CASSPGDRVGGYTF,TGTGCCAGCAGTCCGGGGGACAGGGTGGGTGGCTACACCTTC
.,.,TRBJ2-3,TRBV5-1,CASSLGGDTQYF,TGCGCCAGCAGCTTGGGAGGAGATACGCAGTATTTT
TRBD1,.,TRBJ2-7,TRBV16,CASSQYDRGSLEQYF,TGTGCCAGCAGCCAATACGACAGGGGCTCTCTCGAGCAGTACTTC
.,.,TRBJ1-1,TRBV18,CASSPGVSATEAFF,TGTGCCAGCTCACCCGGGGTCTCGGCCACTGAAGCTTTCTTT
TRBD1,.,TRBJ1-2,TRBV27,CASSFSGGRGYTF,TGTGCCAGCAGCTTTTCAGGGGGTAGGGGCTACACCTTC
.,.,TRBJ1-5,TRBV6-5,CASISVTAGPQHF,TGTGCCAGCATCTCGGTAACGGCGGGGCCCCAGCATTTT
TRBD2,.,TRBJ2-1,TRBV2,CASSSASGRSYEQFF,TGTGCCAGCAGTTCAGCTAGCGGGAGGAGCTATGAGCAGTTCTTC
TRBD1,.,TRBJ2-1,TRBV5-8,CASSFQQGAQFF,TGTGCCAGCAGCTTTCAACAGGGGGCGCAGTTCTTC
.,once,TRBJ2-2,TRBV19,CASAWTSTGELFF,TGTGCCAGCGCGTGGACATCCACCGGGGAGCTGTTTTTT
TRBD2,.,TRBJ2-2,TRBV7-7,CASSLTSGRPNTGELFF,TGTGCCAGCAGCTTAACTAGCGGGAGGCCGAACACCGGGGAGCTGTTTTTT
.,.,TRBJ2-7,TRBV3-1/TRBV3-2,CASGLAYEQYF,TGTGCCAGCGGACTTGCCTACGAGCAGTACTTC
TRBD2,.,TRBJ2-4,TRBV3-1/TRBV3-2,CASSFGVAGVNIQYF,TGTGCCAGCAGCTTCGGGGTAGCGGGAGTGAACATTCAGTACTTC
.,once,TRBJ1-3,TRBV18,CASSPPYRISGNTIYF,TGTGCCAGCTCACCCCCGTACAGAATCTCTGGAAACACCATATATTTT
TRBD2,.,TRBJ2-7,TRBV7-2,CASRAGTSGSRNFHEQYF,TGTGCCAGCAGAGCCGGGACTAGCGGGAGTCGGAACTTCCACGAGCAGTACTTC
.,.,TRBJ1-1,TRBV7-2,CASSWTADEAFF,TGTGCCAGCAGCTGGACAGCGGACGAAGCTTTCTTT
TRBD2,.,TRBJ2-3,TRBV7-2,CASSLIAGAGTDTQYF,TGTGCCAGCAGCTTAATTGCGGGAGCGGGTACAGATACGCAGTATTTT
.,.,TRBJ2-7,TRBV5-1,CASSLASILREQYF,TGCGCCAGCAGCTTGGCGAGCATCTTACGGGAGCAGTACTTC
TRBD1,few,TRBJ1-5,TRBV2,CASRGQGHQPQHF,TGTGCCAGCAGGGGACAGGGACATCAGCCCCAGCATTTT
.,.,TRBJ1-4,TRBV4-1,CASSQDQGRVETAYYEKLFF,TGCGCCAGCAGCCAAGATCAGGGTAGGGTTGAGACAGCCTACTACGAAAAACTGTTTTTT
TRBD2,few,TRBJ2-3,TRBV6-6,CASRRSGRAKDTQYF,TGTGCCAGCAGACGAAGCGGGAGGGCCAAAGATACGCAGTATTTT
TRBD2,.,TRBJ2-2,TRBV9,CASSVGISTPSSGRAFGELFF,TGTGCCAGCAGCGTAGGAATCTCGACACCTTCTAGCGGGAGGGCGTTCGGGGAGCTGTTTTTT
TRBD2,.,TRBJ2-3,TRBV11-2,CASSLRTSGKLTDTQYF,TGTGCCAGCAGCTTAAGGACTAGCGGTAAACTCACAGATACGCAGTATTTT
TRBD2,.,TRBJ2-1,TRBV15,CATSPGLAGENEQFF,TGTGCCACCAGCCCTGGACTAGCGGGAGAAAATGAGCAGTTCTTC
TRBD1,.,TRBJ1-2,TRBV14,CASSRKMEDRGHGYTF,TGTGCCAGCAGCAGAAAGATGGAGGACAGGGGACATGGCTACACCTTC
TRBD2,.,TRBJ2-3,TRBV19,CASRGLAGVRTDTQYF,TGTGCCAGTAGGGGACTAGCGGGAGTTCGGACAGATACGCAGTATTTT